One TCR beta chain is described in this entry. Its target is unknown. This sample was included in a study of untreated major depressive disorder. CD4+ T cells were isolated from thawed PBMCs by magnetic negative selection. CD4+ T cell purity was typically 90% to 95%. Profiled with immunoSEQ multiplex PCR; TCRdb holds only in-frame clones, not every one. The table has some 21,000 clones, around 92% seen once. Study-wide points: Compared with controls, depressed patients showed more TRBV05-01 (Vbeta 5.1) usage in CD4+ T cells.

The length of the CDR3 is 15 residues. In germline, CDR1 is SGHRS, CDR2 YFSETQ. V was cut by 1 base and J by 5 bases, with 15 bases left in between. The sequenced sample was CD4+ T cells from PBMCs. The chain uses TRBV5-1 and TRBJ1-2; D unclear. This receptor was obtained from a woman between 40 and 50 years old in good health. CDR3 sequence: CASSLTPEEAYGYTF. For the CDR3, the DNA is TGCGCCAGCAGCTTGACGCCGGAGGAGGCGTATGGCTACACCTTC.